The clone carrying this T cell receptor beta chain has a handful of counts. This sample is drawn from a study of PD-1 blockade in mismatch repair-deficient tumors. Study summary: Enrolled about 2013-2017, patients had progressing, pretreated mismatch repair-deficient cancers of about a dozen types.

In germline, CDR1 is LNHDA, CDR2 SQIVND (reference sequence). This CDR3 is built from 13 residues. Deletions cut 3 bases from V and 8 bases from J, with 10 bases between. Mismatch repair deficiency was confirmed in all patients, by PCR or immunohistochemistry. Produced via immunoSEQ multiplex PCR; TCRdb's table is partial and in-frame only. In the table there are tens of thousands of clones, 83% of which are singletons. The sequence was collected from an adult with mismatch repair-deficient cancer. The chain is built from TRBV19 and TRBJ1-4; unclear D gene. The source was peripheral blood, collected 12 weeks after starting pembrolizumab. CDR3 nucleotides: TGTGCCAGTAGTATCGGACCGAGGGAAAAACTGTTTTTT. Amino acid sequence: CASSIGPREKLFF.